This T cell receptor beta chain was observed in a study of human T cells and chemical hapten exposure. Looking at the study overall: Donors were sensitized with 2% DPC on the upper inner arm.

As originally analysed: Between about 20,000 and 690,600 TCRs appeared in each sample, and the median stood at 95,638. TCRdb used MiXCR to reprocess the RACE reads, holding one entry per CDR3 protein. The V and J calls were not made by the authors but by TCRdb's processing. The sample includes about 49,000 distinct CDR3 sequences, 9% to 9.5% of them seen just once. Study-level points and caveats: Expanded TCRs showed more large CDR3 clusters than pre-sensitization or healthy control sets.

This clonotype has at least ten counts. Antigen specificity is unknown. This CDR3 has 18 amino acids. The germline V gene has CDR1 SGHVS and CDR2 FNYEAQ. The junction had 15 bases not matched to a gene; V was cut back by 3 bases and J by 4 bases. Time point noted: patch test 1, 2 weeks after DPC sensitization. Treatment here: therapeutic diphenylcyclopropenone sensitization with weekly scalp DPC. The sequencing used whole blood, collected in connection with sensitization to the hapten diphenylcyclopropenone (DPC). The chain links TRBV7-6 to TRBJ2-3, with 8 bases identical to TRBD2. This TCR was recovered from a woman in her fifties or sixties with alopecia areata. Some clones in this sample may be carry-over from other donors' samples. CDR3 sequence (DNA): TGTGCCAGCAGCTTCGACATCAAAGCGGGAGAGACGGCAGATACGCAGTATTTT. It yields the protein CASSFDIKAGETADTQYF.